The 15 T cell receptor beta chains listed next were all sequenced from one sample in a study of Graves' ophthalmopathy and Graves' hyperthyroidism (dated by TCRdb to the late 2010s). Sequenced on an Illumina HiSeq 2000. For repertoire sequencing, the TCR beta CDR3 regions were amplified from RNA transcripts. The first round was an RT-PCR using HTBI primers with the Qiagen OneStep RT-PCR kit, and this first round was followed by a second-round multiplex PCR, then size selection and purification. In TCRdb, the public reads were trimmed at Q25 with fastp and aligned with MiXCR, with productive beta chains retained. When rows share a CDR3 protein, they turn into one entry using the most common DNA and genes. Within this sample are around 670,000 distinct CDR3 sequences, with roughly 40% of them counted one time only. 44% of the sample comes from the top ten. The sequenced material came from peripheral blood. These receptors came from an adult man with Graves' ophthalmopathy.

At least ten counts were recorded for this clonotype. The rearrangement joins TRBV5-1 to TRBJ1-1; maybe TRBD1 (6 bases). CDR1 and CDR2 (germline): SGHRS, YFSETQ. The CDR3 sequence is 13 residues long. Trimming removed 5 bases from V and 3 bases from J, with 11 bases in between. CDR3 DNA sequence: TGCGCCAGCAGGATGCAGGGGTACACTGAAGCTTTCTTT. This gives the protein CASRMQGYTEAFF.

This clonotype appeared once. J is TRBJ2-7 and V is TRBV15; 7 nucleotides agree with TRBD1. The CDR3 extends over 14 amino acids. Germline values: CDR1 LNHNV, CDR2 YYDKDF (reference sequence). The ends lost 10 bases at V and 6 bases at J; junction bases unmatched: 15. CDR3 protein: CASFDRQGVGEQYF. CDR3 DNA sequence: TGTGCCAGCTTCGACCGACAGGGTGTAGGCGAGCAGTACTTC.

There are many counts of this clonotype. CDR3 sequence: CATSQGGVDDYGYTF. The CDR3 DNA is TGTGCCACCTCCCAGGGTGGGGTTGATGACTATGGCTACACCTTC. This chain links TRBV24-1 with TRBJ1-2; TRBD1 might be the D (5 bases). V lost 9 bases and J lost 3, with 19 bases in between. CDR3 length equals 15 residues. The germline gives CDR1 KGHDR, CDR2 SFDVKD.

The V call is TRBV6-2 or TRBV6-3, the J call TRBJ1-4; D gene ambiguous. This CDR3 spans 16 amino acids. The V gene lost 2 bases and the J gene lost 6 bases, with 16 bases spanning the gap. Per germline, CDR1 MNHEY and CDR2 SVGEGT. The CDR3 spells CASSYSRERNDEKLFF. The DNA for the CDR3 is TGTGCCAGCAGTTACAGCCGGGAACGGAACGATGAAAAACTGTTTTTT.

This clonotype was seen more than once but under ten times. The chain uses TRBV10-2 and TRBJ2-3, with unresolved D. CDR1 is WSHSY, CDR2 SAAADI, per germline. Trimming removed 3 bases at V and 9 bases at J, with 10 bases between. This CDR3 spans 12 amino acids. The CDR3 loop is CASSEVSITQYF. The CDR3 coding sequence is TGCGCCAGCAGTGAAGTCAGTATAACGCAGTATTTT.

This clonotype was detected many times. The V gene is TRBV20-1, the J gene TRBJ2-7; 7 nucleotides match TRBD1. Losses at the gene ends were 6 bases for V and 3 bases for J; bases not matched to a gene: 17. Per the germline V gene, CDR1 is DFQATT and CDR2 is SNEGSKA (reference sequence). The CDR3 length is 16 residues. The CDR3 nucleotides read TGCAGTGCCAACCCTACCGACAGGGCGAGATACTACGAGCAGTACTTC. Translated, it gives CSANPTDRARYYEQYF.

The V and J genes are TRBV7-9 and TRBJ2-7, with D possibly being TRBD2 (6 bases). CDR3 length: 14 amino acids. V was cut by 5 bases and J by 4 bases, with 15 bases left in between. CDR1 and CDR2 from the germline V gene are SEHNR and FQNEAQ (reference sequence). CDR3 sequence (DNA): TGTGCCAGCAGCCGGAGTGGGGGGAGGTACGAGCAGTACTTC. It is translated as CASSRSGGRYEQYF.

The rearrangement uses TRBV24-1 and TRBJ2-3, with D hard to call. CDR1 is KGHDR, CDR2 SFDVKD, per germline. This CDR3 spans 13 amino acids. Trimming stripped 3 bases from V and 3 bases from J, with 6 bases between. The CDR3 region has the DNA TGTGCCACCAGTGATCCCTCGACAGATACGCAGTATTTT. It encodes CATSDPSTDTQYF.

Ten or more counts support this clonotype. The chain couples TRBV20-1 to TRBJ1-2; D remains ambiguous. Per the germline V gene, CDR1 is DFQATT and CDR2 is SNEGSKA (reference sequence). V was cut by 5 bases and J by 2 bases, with 15 bases left in between. This CDR3 is built from 14 residues. The chain's CDR3 is CSARGGGGNYGYTF. The CDR3 bases are TGCAGTGCTCGCGGTGGAGGAGGAAACTATGGCTACACCTTC.

With respect to this clonotype: No conserved phenylalanine or tryptophan is present at the end of the CDR3, so a read error is the likely explanation. The chain joins TRBV12-3 or TRBV12-4 to TRBJ1-2; D ambiguous. CDR3 length: 13 amino acids. Trimming removed 3 bases from V and 5 bases from J, with 10 bases in between. The CDR3 here is CASSLDEGYGYTL. CDR3 nucleotides: TGTGCCAGCAGTTTGGATGAAGGGTATGGCTACACCCTC.

The chain carries TRBV19 and TRBJ2-7, with 9 bases fitting TRBD1. The V gene end was trimmed by 5 bases and the J gene end by 3 bases; junction bases not matched to a gene: 14. The CDR3 loop spans 17 amino acids. Per the germline V gene, CDR1 is LNHDA and CDR2 is SQIVND (reference sequence). CDR3 protein: CASSSAYDRGFSYEQYF. The CDR3 DNA reads TGTGCCAGTAGTTCCGCCTACGACAGGGGGTTTAGCTACGAGCAGTACTTC.

This clonotype was seen ten or more times. V gene TRBV12-5 combines with J gene TRBJ2-5; D unresolved. The CDR3 spans 12 residues. V shed 5 bases and J shed 7 bases, with 11 bases lying between them. Germline V lookup: CDR1 LGHNT, CDR2 FRNRAP. CDR3 amino acids: CASGTPFGTQYF. DNA of the CDR3: TGTGCTAGTGGTACCCCATTCGGGACCCAGTACTTC.

The rearrangement joins TRBV7-9 to TRBJ2-6; D possibly corresponds to TRBD1 (6 bases). Trimming took 6 bases from V and 4 from J, leaving 13 bases between them. CDR1 is SEHNR, CDR2 FQNEAQ, per germline (reference sequence). CDR3 length: 15 amino acids. CDR3 loop: CASSSPGQGANVLTF. In DNA form, the CDR3 reads TGTGCCAGCAGTTCGCCAGGACAGGGGGCCAACGTCCTGACTTTC.

At least ten counts were recorded for this clonotype. The chain carries TRBV29-1 and TRBJ1-4; D remains unclear. CDR1 is SQVTM, CDR2 ANQGSEA, per germline. Trimming removed 2 bases from V and 2 bases from J, with 0 bases in between. This CDR3 comprises 11 residues. In DNA form, the CDR3 reads TGCAGCGTTGAAACTAATGAAAAACTGTTTTTT. It codes for CSVETNEKLFF.

To note about this clonotype: Its ends do not fully match the called genes, so a read error is possible. The chain links TRBV7-9 to TRBJ1-5; D gene ambiguous. The CDR3 is 11 residues long. Germline V gives CDR1 SEHNR, CDR2 FQNEAQ (reference sequence). CDR3 sequence reads: CASSPPWPQHF. The CDR3 DNA follows: TGCGCCAGCAGCCCCCCATGGCCCCAGCATTTT.